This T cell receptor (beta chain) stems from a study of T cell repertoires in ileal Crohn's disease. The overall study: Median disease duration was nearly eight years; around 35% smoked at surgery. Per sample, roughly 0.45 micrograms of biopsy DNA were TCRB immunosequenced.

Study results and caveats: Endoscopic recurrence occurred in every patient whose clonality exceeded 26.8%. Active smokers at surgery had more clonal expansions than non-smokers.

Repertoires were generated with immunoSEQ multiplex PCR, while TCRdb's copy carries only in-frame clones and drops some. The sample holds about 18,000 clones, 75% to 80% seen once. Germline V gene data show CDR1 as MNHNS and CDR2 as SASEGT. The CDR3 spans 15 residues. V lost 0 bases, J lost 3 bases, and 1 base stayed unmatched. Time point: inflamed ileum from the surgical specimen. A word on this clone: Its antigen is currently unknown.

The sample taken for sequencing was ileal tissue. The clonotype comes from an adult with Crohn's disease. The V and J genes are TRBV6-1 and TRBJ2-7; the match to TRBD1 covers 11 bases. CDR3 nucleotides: TGTGCCAGCAGTGAAGCCGGGACAGGGGGCTACGAGCAGTACTTC. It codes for CASSEAGTGGYEQYF.